The 23 T cell receptor beta chains presented below share a single source sample, sequenced in a study of blood T cell repertoires in COVID-19. Here immunoSEQ multiplex PCR was the method, and the copy in TCRdb shows in-frame clones only, minus some. The table lists approximately 84,000 clones, over 70% of them singletons. The sequenced sample consisted of peripheral blood. The receptor source for this set is a man between 50 and 59 years old with active or convalescent COVID-19.

This clone was detected only once. The V and J genes are TRBV7-6 and TRBJ2-3; 8 bases line up with TRBD1. The V gene's germline CDR1 is SGHVS and CDR2 FNYEAQ. The V and J ends lost 3 bases and 3 bases, in that order; junction bases with no gene match: 5. The CDR3 loop spans 15 amino acids. The CDR3 bases are TGTGCCAGCAGCTTGACAGGGGCGGGGACAGATACGCAGTATTTT. Residues: CASSLTGAGTDTQYF.

V usage is TRBV28 and J usage is TRBJ1-1; the D gene is possibly TRBD1 (6 bases). This CDR3 comprises 16 residues. Germline-derived CDR1 and CDR2 are MDHEN and SYDVKM. V lost 5 bases and J 1 base, leaving 17 bases between the germline ends. This CDR3 reads CASSGGGGEKNTEAFF. The CDR3 coding sequence is TGTGCCAGCAGTGGCGGGGGCGGGGAGAAGAACACTGAAGCTTTCTTT.

The CDR3 DNA reads as TGTGCCTGGACACAGGGGTGGACCGGGGAGCTGTTTTTT. Translating it yields CAWTQGWTGELFF. V is TRBV30 and J is TRBJ2-2, with 7 nucleotides matching TRBD1. There are 13 residues in the CDR3. Germline trimming cut 4 bases from V and 5 bases from J; bases unmatched to any gene: 4. Germline-derived CDR1 and CDR2 are GTSNPN and SVGIG (reference sequence).

Only a few counts were recorded for this clone. V and J are TRBV19 and TRBJ2-7; weak D call: TRBD1 (5 bases). Between the trimmed V and J ends, which lost 3 bases and 5 bases, there was a span of 14 bases. Per germline, CDR1 LNHDA and CDR2 SQIVND (reference sequence). This CDR3 region has 14 residues. The CDR3: CASSMYQGVDEQYF. CDR3 nucleotide sequence: TGTGCCAGTAGTATGTACCAGGGTGTGGACGAGCAGTACTTC.

The chain recombines TRBV6-5 with TRBJ2-1; 11 bases map to TRBD2. This CDR3 contains 14 residues. From germline, CDR1 is MNHEY and CDR2 SVGAGI. V shed 8 bases and J 4 bases; nucleotides not matched to a gene: 4. The CDR3 here is CASETSGEYNEQFF. In DNA form, the CDR3 reads TGTGCCAGCGAGACTAGCGGGGAGTACAATGAGCAGTTCTTC.

The chain has TRBV15 and TRBJ1-3; D unresolved. CDR1 LNHNV and CDR2 YYDKDF come from the germline V gene (reference sequence). Trimming took off 0 bases at V and 10 bases at J, with 13 bases between the two ends. CDR3 length equals 14 residues. CDR3 sequence: CATSRDTGRGTIYF. The CDR3 DNA is TGTGCCACCAGCAGAGACACGGGGAGAGGGACCATATATTTT.

This clone was detected only a few times. The chain couples TRBV9 to TRBJ1-1; no clear D gene. Trimming removed 0 bases at V and 6 bases at J, with 12 bases between. The V gene's germline CDR1 is SGDLS and CDR2 YYNGEE. This CDR3 region has 14 residues. The CDR3 sequence is CASSVERVSAEAFF. The CDR3 DNA sequence: TGTGCCAGCAGCGTAGAGCGTGTGTCGGCTGAAGCTTTCTTT.

The chain has TRBV5-4 and TRBJ2-1; 14 nucleotides line up with TRBD2. The CDR3 length is 15 residues. Looked up from germline, CDR1 is SGHNT and CDR2 is YYREEE (reference sequence). Losses at the gene ends were 4 bases for V and 10 bases for J; bases not matched to a gene: 7. The CDR3 protein is CASSGGLAGGREQFF. Here the CDR3 DNA reads TGTGCCAGCAGCGGTGGACTAGCGGGGGGAAGGGAGCAGTTCTTC.

CDR3 bases: TGTGCCAGCAGTTCCTCCGGAGGGGGGGCGTCCGGGGAGCTGTTTTTT. Protein product: CASSSSGGGASGELFF. This chain connects TRBV6-6 to TRBJ2-2, with D perhaps TRBD2 (7 bases). This CDR3 has 16 residues. Germline-derived CDR1 and CDR2 are MNHNY and SVGAGI (reference sequence). Trimming left V 4 bases short and J 6 bases short, with 18 bases between.

The V and J genes are TRBV9 and TRBJ1-3; perhaps TRBD1 as D (6 bases). Germline V gene lookup returns CDR1 SGDLS and CDR2 YYNGEE. V lost 0 bases and J 8 bases, leaving 12 bases between the germline ends. The CDR3 length is 14 residues. CDR3: CASSVEGGKDTIYF. The CDR3 nucleotides read TGTGCCAGCAGCGTAGAGGGGGGGAAGGACACCATATATTTT.

The CDR3 sequence: CASSLGAAPSKGTLFF. The CDR3 DNA reads as TGTGCCAGCAGCTTGGGAGCAGCCCCTAGTAAGGGAACACTGTTTTTT. This sequence joins TRBV11-2 and TRBJ1-4; D not resolved. Germline CDR1 and CDR2: SGHAT and FQNNGV. With 3 bases removed from V and 13 bases from J, the gap between germline ends came to 24 bases. CDR3 size: 16 residues.

The chain links TRBV29-1 to TRBJ1-2; 7 bases agree with TRBD1. The CDR3 is made up of 12 amino acids. The ends lost 7 bases at V and 5 bases at J; junction bases unmatched: 7. Per the germline V gene, CDR1 is SQVTM and CDR2 is ANQGSEA. The CDR3 protein is CSANRGGYGYTF. DNA of the CDR3: TGCAGCGCTAACAGGGGTGGGTATGGCTACACCTTC.

A single count supports this clone. This rearrangement joins TRBV5-6 to TRBJ2-7, with TRBD1 identical over 7 bases. J lost 2 bases, V lost 0 bases, and 2 bases had no gene match. The germline gives CDR1 SGHDT, CDR2 YYEEEE. The CDR3 consists of 14 residues. The CDR3 sequence: CASSLEGAPYEQYF. The CDR3 region has the DNA TGTGCCAGCAGCTTGGAGGGGGCCCCCTACGAGCAGTACTTC.

This chain connects TRBV9 to TRBJ2-2; 10 bases are a match to TRBD2. Trimming removed 6 bases from V and 4 bases from J; junction bases left unmatched: 6. Germline V gene data show CDR1 as SGDLS and CDR2 as YYNGEE. This CDR3 is built from 15 residues. The CDR3 is CASNPAGGVTGELFF. DNA for the CDR3: TGTGCCAGCAACCCAGCGGGGGGGGTCACCGGGGAGCTGTTTTTT. Based on the CDR3 plus reference TRBV9 and TRBJ2-2, the full variable domain is DSGVTQTPKHLITATGQRVTLRCSPRSGDLSVYWYQQSLDQGLQFLIQYYNGEERAKGNILERFSAQQFPDLHSELNLSSLELGDSALYFCASNPAGGVTGELFFGEGSRLTVL.

This clone was seen once. V usage is TRBV7-9 and J usage is TRBJ1-2; 9 bases line up with TRBD1. The germline gives CDR1 SEHNR, CDR2 FQNEAQ (reference sequence). V gave up 1 base and J gave up 6 bases; unmatched junction bases: 12. This CDR3 spans 17 amino acids. CDR3 coding DNA: TGTGCCAGCAGCTTAGAGTGGAGGCGACAGGGGGTGGATGGCTACACCTTC. Translation gives CASSLEWRRQGVDGYTF.

The chain has TRBV3-1 (or the pseudogene TRBV3-2) and TRBJ2-3; D is possibly TRBD2 (6 bases). The germline gives CDR1 LGHDT, CDR2 YNNKEL (reference sequence). Trimming stripped 1 base from V and 6 bases from J, with 14 bases between. CDR3 length equals 15 residues. The chain's CDR3 is CASSQGLGASDTQYF. The CDR3 DNA reads as TGTGCCAGCAGCCAAGGACTAGGGGCCTCTGATACGCAGTATTTT.

The chain is built from TRBV7-8 and TRBJ2-5; 8 nucleotides agree with TRBD2. The germline gives CDR1 SGHVS, CDR2 FQNEAQ. Trimming took 5 bases from V and 2 from J; bases not matched to a gene: 7. CDR3 length equals 15 residues. This CDR3 reads CASSLVAGIQETQYF. CDR3 coding DNA: TGTGCCAGCAGCCTCGTAGCGGGGATACAAGAGACCCAGTACTTC.

The rearrangement links TRBV6-5 to TRBJ2-5, with D possibly TRBD2 on 5 matching bases. Trimming took off 5 bases at V and 5 bases at J, with 9 bases between the two ends. This CDR3 has 12 amino acids. Germline CDR1 is MNHEY and CDR2 is SVGAGI. CDR3: CASSPTRETQYF. The DNA of the CDR3 is TGTGCCAGCAGTCCAACTAGGGAGACCCAGTACTTC.

V is TRBV4-1 and J is TRBJ1-5; TRBD1 matches 11 bases. This CDR3 spans 15 amino acids. After removal of 4 bases from V and 5 bases from J, the junction contained 4 bases not matched to a gene. Germline lookup yields CDR1 MGHRA and CDR2 YSYEKL. The CDR3 DNA sequence: TGCGCCAGCAGCCTTCGGGACAGGGGGGATCAGCCCCAGCATTTT. It encodes CASSLRDRGDQPQHF.

The genes are TRBV5-1 and TRBJ2-3; 7 bases agree with TRBD2. Unmatched junction bases numbered 7, after V lost 0 bases and J lost 3 bases. Germline V gene lookup returns CDR1 SGHRS and CDR2 YFSETQ. The CDR3 is 16 amino acids. CDR3 protein: CASSLAGAGLTDTQYF. The CDR3 bases are TGCGCCAGCAGCTTGGCCGGAGCGGGACTAACAGATACGCAGTATTTT. Full variable domain (rest looked up from reference TRBV5-1 and TRBJ2-3): KAGVTQTPRYLIKTRGQQVTLSCSPISGHRSVSWYQQTPGQGLQFLFEYFSETQRNKGNFPGRFSGRQFSNSRSEMNVSTLELGDSALYLCASSLAGAGLTDTQYFGPGTRLTVL.

The gene calls are TRBV11-2 and TRBJ2-7; 12 bases agree with TRBD2. CDR1 is SGHAT, CDR2 FQNNGV, per germline. The length of the CDR3 is 16 residues. The V segment lost 5 bases and the J segment 1 base; nucleotides outside the gene matches: 6. The CDR3 sequence is CASSGETSGGSYEQYF. CDR3 DNA: TGTGCCAGCAGCGGAGAAACTAGCGGGGGGTCCTACGAGCAGTACTTC.

This clone was recorded only once. The chain links TRBV10-2 to TRBJ1-6; 7 bases agree with TRBD1. The CDR3 is made up of 14 amino acids. Looked up from germline, CDR1 is WSHSY and CDR2 is SAAADI. Trimming at V came to 6 bases and at J to 7 bases, leaving 6 bases not matched to a gene. The CDR3 protein is CASRAGGGNSPLHF. CDR3 bases: TGCGCCAGCAGGGCAGGGGGTGGAAATTCACCCCTCCACTTT.

This clone has just a few counts. J is TRBJ1-6 and V is TRBV2, with D maybe TRBD1 (5 bases). Germline V lookup: CDR1 SNHLY, CDR2 FYNNEI. Trimming took off 6 bases at V and 0 bases at J, with 9 bases between the two ends. The CDR3 has 15 amino acids. CDR3 DNA: TGTGCCAGCAGCGACAGAAGCTCCTATAATTCACCCCTCCACTTT. It translates to CASSDRSSYNSPLHF.